The clone carrying this T cell receptor (beta chain) was observed a single time. The CDR3 length is 13 residues. The V gene's germline CDR1 is MRHNA and CDR2 SNTAGT. V lost 6 bases, J lost 0 bases, and 8 bases lay in between. This sample is drawn from a study of OX40 agonist ivuxolimab in advanced cancers. Using immunoSEQ multiplex PCR, the repertoire was profiled, and TCRdb retains in-frame clones only, with some absent. The sample has over 55,000 clones, 91% seen once; the top ten hold 2.2%. The TCR originated in an adult with an advanced solid tumor such as melanoma, head and neck, liver or kidney cancer. The chain carries TRBV6-4 and TRBJ1-2; the D gene is possibly TRBD1 (5 bases). The sequences come from CD4+ or CD8+ T cells sorted from blood, collected in a trial of the OX40 agonist ivuxolimab. The CDR3 DNA reads TGTGCCAGCAGAGGGACGGCTAACTATGGCTACACCTTC. This codes for CASRGTANYGYTF.